This entry lists 7 T cell receptor beta chains sequenced from one sample in a study of T cell responses to AZD1222 COVID-19 vaccine. Assay: immunoSEQ multiplex PCR; the TCRdb copy retains only in-frame clones and omits some. The sample holds around 85,000 clones, 90% seen once. This material consisted of peripheral blood, taken 28 days after the second AZD1222 dose. The receptor source for this set is an adult who received the AZD1222 COVID-19 vaccine.

This chain links TRBV14 with TRBJ2-2; 9 bases are a match to TRBD1. Germline assignment: CDR1 SGHDN and CDR2 FVKESK. With V trimmed by 4 bases and J by 1 base, 10 bases remained unmatched. This CDR3 region has 18 residues. CDR3 DNA sequence: TGTGCCAGCAGCCCAACCGTCCACAGGGGGCTGAACACCGGGGAGCTGTTTTTT. As protein: CASSPTVHRGLNTGELFF.

The chain combines TRBV28 with TRBJ2-7; 9 bases map to TRBD2. Germline CDR1 reads MDHEN; CDR2 reads SYDVKM. This CDR3 comprises 17 residues. J gave up 9 bases and V 5 bases, and 20 bases lay outside the gene matches. The CDR3 region has the DNA TGTGCCAGCAGTCCTATGAGCGGGGGGTTCCCTCCCCGGGGGCAGTACTTC. This sequence encodes CASSPMSGGFPPRGQYF.

The chain couples TRBV28 to TRBJ1-1; D possibly corresponds to TRBD1 (5 bases). V lost 7 bases to trimming and J lost 3 bases, with 12 bases between them. CDR3 size: 13 residues. Germline V gene lookup returns CDR1 MDHEN and CDR2 SYDVKM. CDR3 in DNA: TGTGCCAGCATTTCAGGGCTTTACACTGAAGCTTTCTTT. This gives the protein CASISGLYTEAFF.

This clone was seen only a few times. The chain employs TRBV5-6 and TRBJ2-7; a weak D match, TRBD1 (5 bases). This CDR3 is 15 amino acids long. V was pared by 0 bases and J by 2 bases, with 12 bases between. CDR1 and CDR2 (germline): SGHDT, YYEEEE. The CDR3 DNA follows: TGTGCCAGCAGCTTGGCGGCAGGGATCCCCTACGAGCAGTACTTC. Its protein is CASSLAAGIPYEQYF. Together with reference TRBV5-6 and TRBJ2-7, the CDR3 gives the full variable domain: DAGVTQSPTHLIKTRGQQVTLRCSPKSGHDTVSWYQQALGQGPQFIFQYYEEEERQRGNFPDRFSGHQFPNYSSELNVNALLLGDSALYLCASSLAAGIPYEQYFGPGTRLTVT.

The rearrangement uses TRBV11-1 and TRBJ1-1; D unclear. The CDR3 is 13 amino acids. Germline V gene lookup returns CDR1 SGHAT and CDR2 FQDESV (reference sequence). V shed 5 bases and J shed 3 bases, with 10 bases lying between them. The CDR3 region is CASSLRRDTEAFF. CDR3 DNA: TGTGCCAGCAGCCTTCGACGGGACACTGAAGCTTTCTTT. The whole variable domain, filled in from reference TRBV11-1 and TRBJ1-1, reads EAEVAQSPRYKITEKSQAVAFWCDPISGHATLYWYRQILGQGPELLVQFQDESVVDDSQLPKDRFSAERLKGVDSTLKIQPAELGDSAMYLCASSLRRDTEAFFGQGTRLTVV.

V and J are TRBV9 and TRBJ2-2; TRBD1 matches 8 bases. With 3 bases clipped from V and 4 bases from J, the junction kept 2 bases outside the gene matches. Germline values: CDR1 SGDLS, CDR2 YYNGEE. CDR3 length: 14 amino acids. In DNA form, the CDR3 reads TGTGCCAGCAGCGCGGACAGGGCCACCGGGGAGCTGTTTTTT. Its translation is CASSADRATGELFF.

This rearrangement joins TRBV7-2 to TRBJ2-1; D unclear. The V end lost 5 bases, the J end lost 0 bases, and 14 bases lay between the germline ends. CDR3 size: 16 residues. Germline V gene data show CDR1 as SGHTA and CDR2 as FQGNSA. DNA of the CDR3: TGTGCCAGCAGCACAAGAGGCCTCAGCTCCTACAATGAGCAGTTCTTC. Protein product: CASSTRGLSSYNEQFF.